A few counts support the clone carrying this TCR beta chain. The germline CDR1 and CDR2 sequences are LNHDA and SQIVND (reference sequence). Unmatched junction bases numbered 3, after V lost 5 bases and J lost 2 bases. The CDR3 sequence is 14 residues long. The data were taken from a study of T cell changes during pregnancy in multiple sclerosis. This table comes from immunoSEQ multiplex PCR, and its TCRdb copy is limited to in-frame clones, with some not included. The table includes about 73,000 clones, about 92% detected once. The V gene is TRBV19, the J gene TRBJ1-5; 7 bases map to TRBD1. Sequenced material: peripheral blood, taken in the third trimester of pregnancy. This receptor was obtained from a female donor in good health, enrolled as a control in a pregnancy study. CDR3 bases: TGTGCCAGTAGTCCCCAGGGGGGCAATCAGCCCCAGCATTTT. This translates into CASSPQGGNQPQHF.